Following are 23 T cell receptor beta chains from one sample sequenced in a study of T cells in localized non-small cell lung cancer. Using immunoSEQ multiplex PCR, the repertoire was profiled, and TCRdb retains in-frame clones only, with some absent. This sample has about 33,000 clones, with roughly 75% found just once. The sequencing used peripheral blood, collected before any cancer treatment. The receptor set was obtained from a male donor at least 60 years old with stage III squamous cell lung carcinoma.

The V and J genes are TRBV30 and TRBJ2-3; TRBD2 is a possible D gene (5 bases). The CDR3 has 13 amino acids. The V and J ends lost 8 bases and 5 bases respectively, with 17 bases between them. The germline V gene has CDR1 GTSNPN and CDR2 SVGIG (reference sequence). CDR3 sequence: CAAGRPLVDTQYF. DNA for the CDR3: TGTGCCGCGGGTCGCCCCTTGGTAGATACGCAGTATTTT.

The gene calls are TRBV5-1 and TRBJ1-1; possible D gene TRBD1, 6 bases. Germline CDR1 SGHRS, CDR2 YFSETQ. CDR3 length: 16 residues. V was shortened by 2 bases and J by 1 base, with 15 bases between the two germline ends. Here the CDR3 DNA reads TGCGCCAGCAGCTTTCACCTGCAGGGGCCGAACACTGAAGCTTTCTTT. Residues: CASSFHLQGPNTEAFF.

This clone was recorded a few times. This chain links TRBV10-2 with TRBJ1-5; maybe TRBD1 (5 bases). There are 14 residues in the CDR3. Germline assignment: CDR1 WSHSY and CDR2 SAAADI. With 0 bases removed from V and 7 bases from J, the gap between germline ends came to 10 bases. CDR3 nucleotide sequence: TGCGCCAGCAGTGAGTCGACTCGGGGGCAGCCCCAGCATTTT. Residues: CASSESTRGQPQHF.

The rearrangement links TRBV19 to TRBJ2-2; tentative D call: TRBD2 (5 bases). The V and J ends lost 4 bases and 1 base respectively, with 13 bases between them. This CDR3 spans 16 amino acids. Germline CDR1 LNHDA, CDR2 SQIVND (reference sequence). CDR3 region: CASSTFGVLNTGELFF. As DNA, the CDR3 is TGTGCCAGTAGTACATTCGGGGTCCTGAACACCGGGGAGCTGTTTTTT.

This chain links TRBV6-5 with TRBJ1-1; D ambiguous. The CDR3 is 13 residues long. Trimming stripped 8 bases from V and 3 bases from J, with 13 bases between. Germline lookup yields CDR1 MNHEY and CDR2 SVGAGI. In nucleotides, the CDR3 is TGTGCCAGCGGAAGGGATGGGGACACTGAAGCTTTCTTT. This gives the protein CASGRDGDTEAFF.

V and J are TRBV7-6 and TRBJ2-6; TRBD2 might be the D (5 bases). V lost 1 base and J lost 0, with 13 bases in between. The CDR3 loop spans 18 amino acids. In germline, CDR1 is SGHVS, CDR2 FNYEAQ. In DNA form, the CDR3 reads TGTGCCAGCAGCTTAGAGGCGGAGAGGGTCTCTGGGGCCAACGTCCTGACTTTC. It is translated as CASSLEAERVSGANVLTF.

The V gene is TRBV6-4, the J gene TRBJ2-5; TRBD2 aligns across 12 bases. The CDR3 loop spans 17 amino acids. V was clipped by 6 bases and J by 7 bases; unmatched bases: 15. From germline, CDR1 is MRHNA and CDR2 SNTAGT. CDR3 DNA: TGTGCCAGCAGGACTCTAGCGGGAGGGCCCTGGGAAGCGACCCAGTACTTC. It specifies CASRTLAGGPWEATQYF.

This chain uses TRBV5-5 with TRBJ2-1; 10 bases fit TRBD2. Germline V gene sequence: CDR1 SGHKS, CDR2 YYEKEE (reference sequence). V lost 2 bases and J lost 5; bases outside the gene matches: 7. The CDR3 extends over 16 amino acids. The CDR3, as DNA: TGTGCCAGCAGCTTAAAACTAGCGGGGCTAAACAATGAGCAGTTCTTC. Protein product: CASSLKLAGLNNEQFF.

The count of this clone is one. The chain combines TRBV4-1 with TRBJ2-2; 8 nucleotides match TRBD1. The length of the CDR3 is 15 residues. The V and J ends lost 2 bases and 5 bases, in that order; junction bases with no gene match: 4. Germline lookup yields CDR1 MGHRA and CDR2 YSYEKL. The chain's CDR3 is CASSQWTGLTGELFF. In DNA, the CDR3 is TGCGCCAGCAGCCAATGGACAGGGCTGACCGGGGAGCTGTTTTTT.

The DNA for the CDR3 is TGTGCCAGCTCCAATTTACAGGGGATGGCCTCCGTGGAGACCCAGTACTTC. It yields the protein CASSNLQGMASVETQYF. This chain uses TRBV18 with TRBJ2-5; TRBD1 agrees at 7 bases. This CDR3 is built from 17 residues. With V trimmed by 6 bases and J by 5 bases, 18 bases remained unmatched. The germline V gene encodes CDR1 KGHSH and CDR2 LQKENI.

This rearrangement joins TRBV7-2 to TRBJ2-1; 11 positions match TRBD2. The CDR3 spans 14 residues. From germline, CDR1 is SGHTA and CDR2 FQGNSA. V lost 5 bases to trimming and J lost 8 bases; unmatched junction nucleotides: 5. CDR3 residues: CASSPRLAGYEQFF. DNA for the CDR3: TGTGCCAGCAGCCCGCGACTAGCGGGGTATGAGCAGTTCTTC. Based on the CDR3 plus reference TRBV7-2 and TRBJ2-1, the full variable domain is GAGVSQSPSNKVTEKGKDVELRCDPISGHTALYWYRQSLGQGLEFLIYFQGNSAPDKSGLPSDRFSAERTGGSVSTLTIQRTQQEDSAVYLCASSPRLAGYEQFFGPGTRLTVL.

The rearrangement links TRBV2 to TRBJ1-2, with D unclear. The CDR3 is 12 residues long. Trimming removed 8 bases from V and 4 bases from J, with 11 bases in between. CDR1 is SNHLY, CDR2 FYNNEI, per germline. CDR3 nucleotide sequence: TGTGCCAGCCATGACGTCGTCTATGGCTACACCTTC. This encodes CASHDVVYGYTF.

This clone was seen just once. The J gene is TRBJ1-6, the V gene TRBV27, with a weak D call TRBD1 (6 bases). The CDR3 has 14 residues. Trimming pared 3 bases from V and 7 bases from J, leaving 10 bases between. Per the germline V gene, CDR1 is MNHEY and CDR2 is SMNVEV (reference sequence). CDR3 in DNA: TGTGCCAGCAGTTTCTGGGACAAGAATTCACCCCTCCACTTT. Protein sequence: CASSFWDKNSPLHF.

The chain recombines TRBV2 with TRBJ2-3; D is ambiguous. This CDR3 spans 14 amino acids. V was shortened by 6 bases and J by 4 bases, with 14 bases between the two germline ends. Germline V lookup: CDR1 SNHLY, CDR2 FYNNEI. The CDR3 sequence: CASSATLRPDTQYF. DNA for the CDR3: TGTGCCAGCAGCGCCACCTTGAGGCCAGATACGCAGTATTTT. Full variable domain (missing parts from reference TRBV2 and TRBJ2-3): EPEVTQTPSHQVTQMGQEVILRCVPISNHLYFYWYRQILGQKVEFLVSFYNNEISEKSEIFDDQFSVERPDGSNFTLKIRSTKLEDSAMYFCASSATLRPDTQYFGPGTRLTVL.

This clone occurred a few times. The V gene is TRBV6-1, the J gene TRBJ2-5; no firm D call. Trimming cost V 1 base and J 5 bases, with 17 bases left between them. Germline V gene lookup returns CDR1 MNHNS and CDR2 SASEGT. The CDR3 spans 16 residues. CDR3 region: CASSEDFGQVVETQYF. DNA for the CDR3: TGTGCCAGCAGTGAAGATTTCGGGCAGGTAGTTGAGACCCAGTACTTC.

This clone occurred once. This chain links TRBV19 with TRBJ2-2; no reliable D call. Trimming left V 8 bases short and J 3 bases short, with 13 bases between. CDR1 and CDR2 from the germline V gene are LNHDA and SQIVND (reference sequence). The CDR3 totals 14 residues. CDR3 sequence (DNA): TGTGCCAGTTGTGAAGGCGGCTACACCGGGGAGCTGTTTTTT. This sequence encodes CASCEGGYTGELFF.

The rearrangement uses TRBV25-1 and TRBJ1-1; 7 nucleotides line up with TRBD1. This CDR3 is built from 14 residues. Trimming cost V 5 bases and J 1 base; bases outside gene matches: 4. CDR1 is MGHDK, CDR2 SYGVNS, per germline. The CDR3 loop reads CASSKGQSNTEAFF. DNA for the CDR3: TGTGCCAGCAGTAAGGGACAGTCGAACACTGAAGCTTTCTTT.

The CDR3 coding sequence is TGTGCCAGCAGCCCTTCGCGCGGGGGGTACGAGACCCAGTACTTC. It specifies CASSPSRGGYETQYF. V usage is TRBV7-3 and J usage is TRBJ2-5; 8 nucleotides line up with TRBD2. With 5 bases clipped from V and 5 bases from J, the junction kept 10 bases outside the gene matches. The CDR3 totals 15 residues. The V gene's germline CDR1 is SGHTA and CDR2 FQGTGA.

The genes are TRBV9 and TRBJ2-1; TRBD1 is a possible D gene (6 bases). The germline V gene has CDR1 SGDLS and CDR2 YYNGEE. The CDR3 runs to 15 residues. Trimming pared 0 bases from V and 6 bases from J, leaving 13 bases between. CDR3 amino acids: CASSVGQVLGNEQFF. The CDR3 bases are TGTGCCAGCAGCGTAGGACAGGTCCTTGGCAATGAGCAGTTCTTC.

The chain links TRBV19 to TRBJ2-3, with D possibly being TRBD1 (5 bases). Trimming left V 7 bases short and J 3 bases short, with 11 bases between. The length of the CDR3 is 13 residues. CDR1 is LNHDA, CDR2 SQIVND, per germline (reference sequence). The CDR3 reads CASTWAGTDTQYF. As DNA, the CDR3 is TGTGCCAGTACCTGGGCAGGGACAGATACGCAGTATTTT.

This clone was recorded only once. This CDR3 reads CASSFSGGTYEQYF. The CDR3 bases are TGTGCCAGCAGCTTTTCAGGGGGGACCTACGAGCAGTACTTC. V gene TRBV11-2 combines with J gene TRBJ2-7; possibly TRBD1 for D (7 bases). From germline, CDR1 is SGHAT and CDR2 FQNNGV. Trimming took off 3 bases at V and 2 bases at J, with 11 bases between the two ends. The CDR3 length is 14 residues.

The chain combines TRBV2 with TRBJ2-7; possibly TRBD2 for D (6 bases). Per the germline V gene, CDR1 is SNHLY and CDR2 is FYNNEI. This CDR3 has 13 residues. V lost 6 bases and J 0 bases, leaving 9 bases between the germline ends. CDR3 nucleotide sequence: TGTGCCAGCAGGGCGGGGAGCTCCTACGAGCAGTACTTC. It encodes CASRAGSSYEQYF.

This clone was seen a few times. The J gene is TRBJ1-6, the V gene TRBV7-2; D call uncertain. The germline gives CDR1 SGHTA, CDR2 FQGNSA. The V end lost 0 bases, the J end lost 10 bases, and 13 bases lay between the germline ends. The CDR3 extends over 15 amino acids. CDR3 coding DNA: TGTGCCAGCAGCTTAGCTAGAGGGCCTGGGTCACCCCTCCACTTT. Its translation is CASSLARGPGSPLHF.